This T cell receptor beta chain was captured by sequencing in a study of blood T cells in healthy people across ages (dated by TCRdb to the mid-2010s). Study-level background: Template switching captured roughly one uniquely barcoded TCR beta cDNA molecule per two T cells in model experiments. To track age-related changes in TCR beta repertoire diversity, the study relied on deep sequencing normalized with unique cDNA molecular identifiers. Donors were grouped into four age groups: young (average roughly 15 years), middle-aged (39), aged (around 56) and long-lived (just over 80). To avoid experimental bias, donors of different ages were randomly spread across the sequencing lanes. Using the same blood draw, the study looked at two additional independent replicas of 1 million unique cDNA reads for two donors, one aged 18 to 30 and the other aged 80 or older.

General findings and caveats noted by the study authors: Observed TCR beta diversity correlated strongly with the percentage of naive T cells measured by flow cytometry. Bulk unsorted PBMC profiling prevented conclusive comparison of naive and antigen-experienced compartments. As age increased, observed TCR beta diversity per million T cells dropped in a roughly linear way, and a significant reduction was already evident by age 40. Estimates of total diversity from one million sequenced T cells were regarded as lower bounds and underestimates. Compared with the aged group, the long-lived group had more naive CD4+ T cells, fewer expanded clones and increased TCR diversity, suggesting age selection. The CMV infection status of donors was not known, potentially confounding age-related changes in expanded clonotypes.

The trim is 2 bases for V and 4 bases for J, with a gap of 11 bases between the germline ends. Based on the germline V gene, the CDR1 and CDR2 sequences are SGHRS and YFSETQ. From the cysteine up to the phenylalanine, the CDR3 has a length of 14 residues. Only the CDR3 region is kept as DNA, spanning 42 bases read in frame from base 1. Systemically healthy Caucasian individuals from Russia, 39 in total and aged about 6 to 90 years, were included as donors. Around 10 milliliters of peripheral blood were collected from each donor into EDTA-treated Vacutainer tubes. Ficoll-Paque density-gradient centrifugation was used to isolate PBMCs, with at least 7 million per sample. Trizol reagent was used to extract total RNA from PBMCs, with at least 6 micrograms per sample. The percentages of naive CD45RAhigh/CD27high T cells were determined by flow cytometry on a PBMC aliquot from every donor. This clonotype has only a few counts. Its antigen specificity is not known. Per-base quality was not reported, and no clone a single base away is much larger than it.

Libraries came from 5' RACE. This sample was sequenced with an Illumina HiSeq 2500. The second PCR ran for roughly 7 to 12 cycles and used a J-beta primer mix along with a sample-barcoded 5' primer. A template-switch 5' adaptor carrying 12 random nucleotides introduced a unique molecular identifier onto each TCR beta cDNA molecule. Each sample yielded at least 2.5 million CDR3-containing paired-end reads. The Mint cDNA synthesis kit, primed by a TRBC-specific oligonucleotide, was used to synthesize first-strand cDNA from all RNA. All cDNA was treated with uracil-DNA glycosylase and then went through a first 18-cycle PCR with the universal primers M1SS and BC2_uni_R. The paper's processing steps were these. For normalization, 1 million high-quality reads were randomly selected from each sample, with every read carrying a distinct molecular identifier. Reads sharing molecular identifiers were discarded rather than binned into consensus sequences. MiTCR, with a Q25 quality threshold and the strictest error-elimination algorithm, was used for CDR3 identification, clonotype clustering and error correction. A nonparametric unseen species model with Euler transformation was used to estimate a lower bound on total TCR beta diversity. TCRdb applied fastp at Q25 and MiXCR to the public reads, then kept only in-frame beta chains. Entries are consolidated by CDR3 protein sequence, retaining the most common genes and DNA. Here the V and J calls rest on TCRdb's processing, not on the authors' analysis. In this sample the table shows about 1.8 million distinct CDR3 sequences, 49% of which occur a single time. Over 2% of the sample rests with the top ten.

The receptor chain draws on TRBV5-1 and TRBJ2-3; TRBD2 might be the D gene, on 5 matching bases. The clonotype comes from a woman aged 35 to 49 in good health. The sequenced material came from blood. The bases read TGCGCCAGCAGCTTACAACTAGATGCAGATACGCAGTATTTT. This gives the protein CASSLQLDADTQYF.